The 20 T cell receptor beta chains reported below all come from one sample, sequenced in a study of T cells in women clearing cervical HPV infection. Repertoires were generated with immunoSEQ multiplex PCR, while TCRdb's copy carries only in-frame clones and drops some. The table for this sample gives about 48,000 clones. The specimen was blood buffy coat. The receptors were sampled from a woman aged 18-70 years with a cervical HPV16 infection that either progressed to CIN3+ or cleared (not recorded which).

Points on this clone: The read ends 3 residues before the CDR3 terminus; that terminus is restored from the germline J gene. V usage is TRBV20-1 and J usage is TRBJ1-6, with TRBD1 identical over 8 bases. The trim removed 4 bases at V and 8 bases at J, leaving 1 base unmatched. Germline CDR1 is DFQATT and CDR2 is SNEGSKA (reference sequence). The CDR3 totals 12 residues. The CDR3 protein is CSAMTGDSPLHF. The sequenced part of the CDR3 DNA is TGCAGTGCTATGACAGGGGATTCACCC.

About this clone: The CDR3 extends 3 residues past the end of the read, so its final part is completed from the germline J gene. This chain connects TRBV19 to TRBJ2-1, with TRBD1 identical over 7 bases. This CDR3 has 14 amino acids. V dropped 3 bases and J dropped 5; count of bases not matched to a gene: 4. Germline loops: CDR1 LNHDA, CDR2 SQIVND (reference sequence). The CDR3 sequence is CASSIRDSNNEQFF. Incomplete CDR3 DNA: TGTGCCAGTAGTATTCGGGACAGTAACAATGAG.

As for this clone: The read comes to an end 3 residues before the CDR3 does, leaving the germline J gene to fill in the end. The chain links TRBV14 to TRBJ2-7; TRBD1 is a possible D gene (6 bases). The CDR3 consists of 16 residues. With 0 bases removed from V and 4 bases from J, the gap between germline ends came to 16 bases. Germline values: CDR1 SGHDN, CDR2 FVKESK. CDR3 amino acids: CASSQESRKGVYEQYF. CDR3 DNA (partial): TGTGCCAGCAGCCAAGAGTCCAGGAAGGGGGTATACGAG.

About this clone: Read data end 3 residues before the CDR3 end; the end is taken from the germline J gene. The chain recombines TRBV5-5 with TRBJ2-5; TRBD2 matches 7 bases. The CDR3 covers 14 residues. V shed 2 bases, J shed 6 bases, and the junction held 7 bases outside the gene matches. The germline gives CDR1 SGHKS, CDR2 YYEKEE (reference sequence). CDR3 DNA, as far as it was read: TGTGCCAGCAGCTTTGACGGGACTAAGAAGACC. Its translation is CASSFDGTKKT. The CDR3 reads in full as CASSFDGTKKTQYF.

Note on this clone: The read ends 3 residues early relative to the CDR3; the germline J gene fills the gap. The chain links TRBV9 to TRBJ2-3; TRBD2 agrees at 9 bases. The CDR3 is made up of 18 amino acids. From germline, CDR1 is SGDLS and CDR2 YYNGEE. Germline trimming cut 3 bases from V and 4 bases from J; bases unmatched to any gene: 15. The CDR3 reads CASSDPRGLAYDSDTQYF. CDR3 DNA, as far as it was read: TGTGCCAGCAGCGACCCCCGGGGACTAGCCTATGATTCAGATACG.

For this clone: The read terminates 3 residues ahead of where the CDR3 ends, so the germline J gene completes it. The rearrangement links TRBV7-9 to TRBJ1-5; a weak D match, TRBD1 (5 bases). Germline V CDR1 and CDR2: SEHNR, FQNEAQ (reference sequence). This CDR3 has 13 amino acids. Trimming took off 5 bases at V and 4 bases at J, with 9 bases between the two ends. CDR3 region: CASSRGANQPQHF. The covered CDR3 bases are TGTGCCAGCAGCAGGGGAGCAAATCAGCCC. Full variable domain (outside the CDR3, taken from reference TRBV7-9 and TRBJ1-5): DTGVSQNPRHKITKRGQNVTFRCDPISEHNRLYWYRQTLGQGPEFLTYFQNEAQLEKSRLLSDRFSAERPKGSFSTLEIQRTEQGDSAMYLCASSRGANQPQHFGDGTRLSIL.

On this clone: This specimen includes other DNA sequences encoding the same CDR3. The CDR3 loop reads CASSLEGSSYEQYF. CDR3 DNA, as far as it was read: TGCGCCAGCAGCTTGGAAGGCAGCTCCTACGAG. J is TRBJ2-7 and V is TRBV5-1, with D unresolved. Read data end 3 residues before the CDR3 end; the end is taken from the germline J gene. V was pared by 0 bases and J by 0 bases, with 7 bases between. Germline CDR1 reads SGHRS; CDR2 reads YFSETQ. The CDR3 is made up of 14 amino acids. The full variable domain, its missing parts supplied by reference TRBV5-1 and TRBJ2-7, is KAGVTQTPRYLIKTRGQQVTLSCSPISGHRSVSWYQQTPGQGLQFLFEYFSETQRNKGNFPGRFSGRQFSNSRSEMNVSTLELGDSALYLCASSLEGSSYEQYFGPGTRLTVT.

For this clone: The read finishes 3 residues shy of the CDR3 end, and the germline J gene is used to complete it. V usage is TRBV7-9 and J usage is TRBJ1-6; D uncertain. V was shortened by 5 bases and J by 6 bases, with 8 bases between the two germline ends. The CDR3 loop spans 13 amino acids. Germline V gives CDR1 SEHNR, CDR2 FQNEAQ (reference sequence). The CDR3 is CASSEIVNSPLHF. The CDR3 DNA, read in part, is TGTGCCAGCAGCGAGATAGTTAATTCACCC.

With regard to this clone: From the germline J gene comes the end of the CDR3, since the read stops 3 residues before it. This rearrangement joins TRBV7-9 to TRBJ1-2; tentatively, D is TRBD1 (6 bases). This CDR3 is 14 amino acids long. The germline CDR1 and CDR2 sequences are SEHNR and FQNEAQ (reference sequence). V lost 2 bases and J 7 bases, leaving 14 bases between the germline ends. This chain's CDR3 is CASSLRGREGGYTF. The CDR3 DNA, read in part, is TGTGCCAGCAGCTTAAGGGGGAGAGAGGGTGGC.

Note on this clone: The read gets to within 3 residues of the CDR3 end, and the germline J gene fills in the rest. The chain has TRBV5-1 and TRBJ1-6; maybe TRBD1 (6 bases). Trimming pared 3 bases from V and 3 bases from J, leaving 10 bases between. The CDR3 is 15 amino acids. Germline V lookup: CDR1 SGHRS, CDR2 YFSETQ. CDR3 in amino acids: CASSYDRLYNSPLHF. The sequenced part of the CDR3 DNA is TGCGCCAGCAGCTACGACAGGCTCTATAATTCACCC. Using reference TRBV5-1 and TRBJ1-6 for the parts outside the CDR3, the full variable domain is KAGVTQTPRYLIKTRGQQVTLSCSPISGHRSVSWYQQTPGQGLQFLFEYFSETQRNKGNFPGRFSGRQFSNSRSEMNVSTLELGDSALYLCASSYDRLYNSPLHFGNGTRLTVT.

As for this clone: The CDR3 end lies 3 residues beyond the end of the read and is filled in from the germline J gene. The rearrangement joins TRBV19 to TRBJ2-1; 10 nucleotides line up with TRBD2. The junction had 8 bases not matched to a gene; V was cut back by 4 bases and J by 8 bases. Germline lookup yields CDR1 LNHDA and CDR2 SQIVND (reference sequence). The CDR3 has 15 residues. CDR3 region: CASSTGAGGRDEQFF. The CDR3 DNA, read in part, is TGTGCCAGTAGTACCGGAGCGGGAGGGCGGGATGAG.

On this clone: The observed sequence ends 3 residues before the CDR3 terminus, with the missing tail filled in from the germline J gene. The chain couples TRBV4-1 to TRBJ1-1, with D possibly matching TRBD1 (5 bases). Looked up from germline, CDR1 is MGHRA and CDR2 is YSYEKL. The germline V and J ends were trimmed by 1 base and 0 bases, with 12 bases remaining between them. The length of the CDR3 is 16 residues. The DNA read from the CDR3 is TGCGCCAGCAGCCAAGGTCGGGGGAGATTGAACACTGAA. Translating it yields CASSQGRGRLNTE. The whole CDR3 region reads CASSQGRGRLNTEAFF.

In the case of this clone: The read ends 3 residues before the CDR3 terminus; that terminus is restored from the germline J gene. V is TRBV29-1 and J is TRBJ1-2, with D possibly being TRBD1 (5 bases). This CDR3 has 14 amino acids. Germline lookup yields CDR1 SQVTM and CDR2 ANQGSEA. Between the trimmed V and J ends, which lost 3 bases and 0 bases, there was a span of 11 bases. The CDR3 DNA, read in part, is TGCAGCGTTGACGCTCAGGGAACTAACTATGGC. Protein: CSVDAQGTNYG. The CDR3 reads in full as CSVDAQGTNYGYTF.

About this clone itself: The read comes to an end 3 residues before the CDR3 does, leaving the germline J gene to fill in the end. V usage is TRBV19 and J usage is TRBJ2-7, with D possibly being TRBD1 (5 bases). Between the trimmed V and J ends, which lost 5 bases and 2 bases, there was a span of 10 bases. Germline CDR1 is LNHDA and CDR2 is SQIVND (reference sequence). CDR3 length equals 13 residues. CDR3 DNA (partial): TGTGCCAGTAGTGTGACAGCAACCTACGAG. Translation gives CASSVTATYE. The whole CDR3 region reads CASSVTATYEQYF.

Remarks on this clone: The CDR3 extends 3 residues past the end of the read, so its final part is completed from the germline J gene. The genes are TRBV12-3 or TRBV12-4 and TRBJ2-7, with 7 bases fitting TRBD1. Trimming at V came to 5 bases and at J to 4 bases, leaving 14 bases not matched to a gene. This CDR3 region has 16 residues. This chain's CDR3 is CASSPGQDFTWYEQYF. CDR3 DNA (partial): TGTGCCAGCAGTCCAGGACAGGATTTTACTTGGTACGAG.

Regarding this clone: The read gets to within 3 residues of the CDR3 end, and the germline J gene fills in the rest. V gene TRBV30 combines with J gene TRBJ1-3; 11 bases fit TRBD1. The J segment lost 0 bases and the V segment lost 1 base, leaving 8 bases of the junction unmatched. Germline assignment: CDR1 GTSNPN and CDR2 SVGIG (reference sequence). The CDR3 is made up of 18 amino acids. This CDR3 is CAWSGTGGYTISGNTIYF. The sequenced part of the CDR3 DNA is TGTGCCTGGAGTGGGACAGGGGGCTATACGATCTCTGGAAACACC. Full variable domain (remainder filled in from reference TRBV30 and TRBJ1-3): SQTIHQWPATLVQPVGSPLSLECTVEGTSNPNLYWYRQAAGRGLQLLFYSVGIGQISSEVPQNLSASRPQDRQFILSSKKLLLSDSGFYLCAWSGTGGYTISGNTIYFGEGSWLTVV.

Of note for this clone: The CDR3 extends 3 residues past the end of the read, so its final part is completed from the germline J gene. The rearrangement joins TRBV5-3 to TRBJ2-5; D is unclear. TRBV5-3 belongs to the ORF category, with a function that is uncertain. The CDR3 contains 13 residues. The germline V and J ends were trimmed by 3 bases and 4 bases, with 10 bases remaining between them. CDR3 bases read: TGTGCCAGAAGCTCCACGGAGCGAGAGACC. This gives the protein CARSSTERET. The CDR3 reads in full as CARSSTERETQYF.

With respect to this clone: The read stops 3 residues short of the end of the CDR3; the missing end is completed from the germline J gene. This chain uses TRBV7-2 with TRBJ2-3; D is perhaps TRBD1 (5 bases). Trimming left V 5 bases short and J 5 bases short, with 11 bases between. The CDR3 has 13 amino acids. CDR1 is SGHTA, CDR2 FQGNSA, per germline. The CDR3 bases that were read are TGTGCCAGCAGCCAACAAGGACAAGATACG. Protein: CASSQQGQDT. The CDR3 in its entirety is CASSQQGQDTQYF.

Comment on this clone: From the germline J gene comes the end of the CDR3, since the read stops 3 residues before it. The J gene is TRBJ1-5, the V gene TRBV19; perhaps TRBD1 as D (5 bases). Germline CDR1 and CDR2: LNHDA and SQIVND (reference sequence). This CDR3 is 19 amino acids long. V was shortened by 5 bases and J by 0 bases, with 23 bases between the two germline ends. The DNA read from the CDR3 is TGTGCCAGTAGTTCCACCCCCGGGCAGGGCCCCTATAGCAATCAGCCC. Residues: CASSSTPGQGPYSNQP. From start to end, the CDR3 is CASSSTPGQGPYSNQPQHF.

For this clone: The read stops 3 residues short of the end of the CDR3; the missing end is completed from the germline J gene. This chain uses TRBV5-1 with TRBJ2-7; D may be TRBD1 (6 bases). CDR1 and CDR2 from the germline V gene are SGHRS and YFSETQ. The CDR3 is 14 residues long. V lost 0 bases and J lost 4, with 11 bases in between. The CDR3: CASSLGNQGYEQYF. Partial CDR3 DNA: TGCGCCAGCAGCTTGGGTAATCAGGGGTACGAG.